This T cell receptor beta chain comes out of a study of cytomegalovirus exposure and HLA in healthy donors. Study-wide points: When a later analysis was performed, an Asian-associated ancestry cluster reportedly had fewer N-insertions than the 666-donor mean. According to an earlier analysis, most TCR beta V segments yielded productive rearrangements about 87% or about 30% of the time.

V gave up 5 bases and J gave up 1 base, with 8 bases separating them. The CDR3 has 13 residues. Germline V lookup: CDR1 SGHNT, CDR2 YENEEA. Notes on this clone: Its antigen is unidentified.

Everyone who donated was a healthy bone marrow donor. Whereas donors were nominally healthy upon sampling, unrecorded immune exposures were probable. In the PCR, 60 Vbeta and 13 Jbeta primers were used. Assay used: immunoSEQ multiplex PCR; TCRdb lists only in-frame clones, some missing. This sample carries roughly 180,000 clones, 85% of them seen once, and the ten largest clones take 1%. This receptor was obtained from a boy aged 2-9 years in good health and CMV-seronegative. The material sequenced was PBMCs. The chain carries TRBV11-3 and TRBJ1-1; the D gene is possibly TRBD1 (5 bases). The CDR3 nucleotides read TGTGCCAGCAGCACGGGGGGGAACACTGAAGCTTTCTTT. It translates to CASSTGGNTEAFF.